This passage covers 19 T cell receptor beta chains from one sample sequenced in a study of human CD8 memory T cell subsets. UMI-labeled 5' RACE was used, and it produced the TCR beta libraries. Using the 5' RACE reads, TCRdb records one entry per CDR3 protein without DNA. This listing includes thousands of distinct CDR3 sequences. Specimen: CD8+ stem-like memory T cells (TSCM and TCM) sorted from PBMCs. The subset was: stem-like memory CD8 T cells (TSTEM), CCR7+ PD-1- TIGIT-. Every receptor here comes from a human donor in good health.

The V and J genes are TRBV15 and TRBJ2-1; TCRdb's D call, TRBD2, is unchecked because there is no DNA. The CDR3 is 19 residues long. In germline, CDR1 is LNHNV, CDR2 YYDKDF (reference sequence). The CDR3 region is CATSREPRLAGGLGNEQFF.

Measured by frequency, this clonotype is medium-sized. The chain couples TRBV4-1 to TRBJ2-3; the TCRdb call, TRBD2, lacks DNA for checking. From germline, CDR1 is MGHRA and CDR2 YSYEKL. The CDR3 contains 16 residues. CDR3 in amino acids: CASKASGSGGADTQYF.

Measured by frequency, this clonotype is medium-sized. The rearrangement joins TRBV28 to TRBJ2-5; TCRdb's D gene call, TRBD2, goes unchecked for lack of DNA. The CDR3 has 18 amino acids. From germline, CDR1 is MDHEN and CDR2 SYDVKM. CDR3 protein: CASSRYEEAGGGQETQYF.

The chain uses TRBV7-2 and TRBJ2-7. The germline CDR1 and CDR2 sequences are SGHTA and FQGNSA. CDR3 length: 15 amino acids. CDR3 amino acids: CASSLGASVSYEQYF.

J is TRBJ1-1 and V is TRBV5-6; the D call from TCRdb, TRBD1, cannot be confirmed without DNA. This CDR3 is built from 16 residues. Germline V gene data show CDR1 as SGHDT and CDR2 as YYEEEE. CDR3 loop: CASNGGSGYKDTEAFF.

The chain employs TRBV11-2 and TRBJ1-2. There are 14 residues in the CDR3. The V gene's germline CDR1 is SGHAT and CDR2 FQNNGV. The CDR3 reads CASSLSQANYGYTF.

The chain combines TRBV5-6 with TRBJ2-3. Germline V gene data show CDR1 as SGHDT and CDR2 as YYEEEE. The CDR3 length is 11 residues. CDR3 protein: CASSLGDTQYF.

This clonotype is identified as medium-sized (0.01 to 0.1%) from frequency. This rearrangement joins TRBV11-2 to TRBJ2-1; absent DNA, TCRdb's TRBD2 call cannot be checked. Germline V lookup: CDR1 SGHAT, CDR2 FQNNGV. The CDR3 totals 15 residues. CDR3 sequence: CASSLAGGFLNEQFF. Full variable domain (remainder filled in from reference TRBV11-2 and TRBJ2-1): EAGVAQSPRYKIIEKRQSVAFWCNPISGHATLYWYQQILGQGPKLLIQFQNNGVVDDSQLPKDRFSAERLKGVDSTLKIQPAKLEDSAVYLCASSLAGGFLNEQFFGPGTRLTVL.

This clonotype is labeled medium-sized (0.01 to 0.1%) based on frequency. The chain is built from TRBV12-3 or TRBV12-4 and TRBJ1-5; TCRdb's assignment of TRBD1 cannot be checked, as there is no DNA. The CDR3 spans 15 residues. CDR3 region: CASSLWQGSNQPQHF.

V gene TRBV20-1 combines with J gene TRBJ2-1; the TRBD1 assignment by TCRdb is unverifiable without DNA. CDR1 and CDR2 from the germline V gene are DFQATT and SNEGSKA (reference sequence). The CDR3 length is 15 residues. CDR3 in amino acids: CSAIRGDRADDEQFF.

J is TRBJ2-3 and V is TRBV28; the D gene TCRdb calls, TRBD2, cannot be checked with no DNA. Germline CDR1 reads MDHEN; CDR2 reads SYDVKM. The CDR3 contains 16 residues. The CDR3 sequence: CASRPPAGPGTDTQYF.

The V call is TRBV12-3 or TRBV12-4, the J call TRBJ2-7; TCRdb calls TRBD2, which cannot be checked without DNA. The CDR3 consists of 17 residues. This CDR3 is CASSLGNRGLAGYEQYF.

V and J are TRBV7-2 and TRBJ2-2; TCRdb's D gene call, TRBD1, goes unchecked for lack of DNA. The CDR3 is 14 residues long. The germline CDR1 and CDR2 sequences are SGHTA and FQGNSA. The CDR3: CASSLGGQTGELFF.

The chain's CDR3 is CASSSHPTSGRYAGELFF. This sequence joins TRBV28 and TRBJ2-2; TCRdb reports TRBD2, a call that lacks DNA to check it against. Germline assignment: CDR1 MDHEN and CDR2 SYDVKM. This CDR3 contains 18 residues.

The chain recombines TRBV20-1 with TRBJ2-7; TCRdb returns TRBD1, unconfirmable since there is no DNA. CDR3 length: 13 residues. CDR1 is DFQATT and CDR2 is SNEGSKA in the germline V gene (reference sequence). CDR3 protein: CSAPGQGEVEQYF.

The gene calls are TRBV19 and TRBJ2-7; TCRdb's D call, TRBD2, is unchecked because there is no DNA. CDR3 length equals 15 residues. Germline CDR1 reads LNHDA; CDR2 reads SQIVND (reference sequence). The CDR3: CASSMGGVHEGEQYF.

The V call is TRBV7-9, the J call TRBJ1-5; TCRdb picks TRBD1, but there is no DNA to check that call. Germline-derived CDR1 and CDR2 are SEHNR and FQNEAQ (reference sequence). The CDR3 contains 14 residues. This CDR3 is CASSFGQGSQPQHF.

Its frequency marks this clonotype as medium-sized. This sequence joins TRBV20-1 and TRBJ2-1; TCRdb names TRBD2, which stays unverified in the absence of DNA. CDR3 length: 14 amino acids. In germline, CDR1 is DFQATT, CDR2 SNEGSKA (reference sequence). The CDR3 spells CSAEGLGPADEQFF.

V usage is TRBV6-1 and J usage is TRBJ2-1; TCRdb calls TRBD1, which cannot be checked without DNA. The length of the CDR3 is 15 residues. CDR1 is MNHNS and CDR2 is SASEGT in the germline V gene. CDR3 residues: CASSEAGDIYNEQFF.